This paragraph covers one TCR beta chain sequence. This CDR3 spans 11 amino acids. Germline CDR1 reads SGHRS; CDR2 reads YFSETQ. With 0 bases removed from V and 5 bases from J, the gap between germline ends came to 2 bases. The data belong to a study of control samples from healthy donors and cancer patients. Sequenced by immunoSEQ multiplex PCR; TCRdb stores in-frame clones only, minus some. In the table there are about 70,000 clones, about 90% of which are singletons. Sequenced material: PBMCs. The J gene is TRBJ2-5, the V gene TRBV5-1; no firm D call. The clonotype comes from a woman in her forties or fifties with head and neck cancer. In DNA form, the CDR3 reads TGCGCCAGCAGCTTGGACGAGACCCAGTACTTC. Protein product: CASSLDETQYF.